What follows are 11 T cell receptor beta chains derived from one specimen sequenced in a study of T-cell memory formation after mild COVID-19. One entry per CDR3 protein results from TCRdb running MiXCR on the 5' RACE reads. Altogether some 350,000 distinct CDR3 sequences are present, roughly 13% being singletons, with the ten largest covering 20% to 25%. The sample consisted of PBMCs or a T cell subset sorted from them (not recorded which). Source of these receptors: a man younger than 35 who had mild COVID-19 (a few samples of this study predate the infection). Cell type and time point are not known.

The CDR3 nucleotides are TGTGCCAGCAGCTTAGGGCAGGGGATTTACGAGCAGTACGTC. Translating it yields CASSLGQGIYEQYV. The chain employs TRBV7-2 and TRBJ2-7; D is possibly TRBD1 (6 bases). CDR1 is SGHTA, CDR2 FQGNSA, per germline. This CDR3 contains 14 residues. Trimming stripped 1 base from V and 4 bases from J, with 11 bases between.

The gene calls are TRBV7-9 and TRBJ1-2; D possibly corresponds to TRBD1 (6 bases). The germline CDR1 and CDR2 sequences are SEHNR and FQNEAQ (reference sequence). This CDR3 region has 14 residues. The V and J ends lost 3 bases and 6 bases respectively, with 14 bases between them. The CDR3 sequence: CASSLLDRTDGYTF. DNA for the CDR3: TGTGCCAGCAGCTTGCTGGATAGGACAGATGGCTACACCTTC.

The V and J genes are TRBV4-3 and TRBJ1-1; D remains ambiguous. The CDR3 spans 13 residues. Trimming left V 2 bases short and J 1 base short, with 5 bases between. Germline lookup yields CDR1 LGHNA and CDR2 YSLEER. CDR3 residues: CASSQTENTEAFF. CDR3 bases: TGCGCCAGCAGCCAAACAGAGAACACTGAAGCTTTCTTT.

CDR3 DNA: TGTGCCAGCAGGTTATACGAGCAGTACTTC. The encoded protein is CASRLYEQYF. The chain uses TRBV12-3 or TRBV12-4 and TRBJ2-7; D is undetermined. The CDR3 is 10 residues long. The V and J ends lost 6 bases and 4 bases respectively, with 4 bases between them.

This chain joins TRBV20-1 and TRBJ2-2; TRBD1 matches 10 bases. The CDR3 spans 14 residues. Germline V lookup: CDR1 DFQATT, CDR2 SNEGSKA (reference sequence). The trim removed 3 bases at V and 5 bases at J, leaving 3 bases unmatched. CDR3 sequence: CSASVGQGTGELFF. CDR3 sequence (DNA): TGCAGTGCTAGCGTGGGACAGGGGACCGGGGAGCTGTTTTTT.

This clonotype was seen a few times. The V gene is TRBV27, the J gene TRBJ1-6; possibly TRBD1 for D (5 bases). V was trimmed by 2 bases and J by 0 bases, leaving 8 bases between them. The CDR3 has 16 amino acids. CDR1 is MNHEY, CDR2 SMNVEV, per germline (reference sequence). The CDR3 sequence: CASSLAGGSYNSPLHF. The CDR3 DNA reads TGTGCCAGCAGTTTAGCGGGGGGCTCCTATAATTCACCCCTCCACTTT.

This clonotype was counted at least ten times. The V and J genes are TRBV2 and TRBJ2-1; a possible D gene is TRBD1 (6 bases). CDR1 SNHLY and CDR2 FYNNEI come from the germline V gene. Trimming left V 4 bases short and J 2 bases short, with 6 bases between. The CDR3 loop spans 13 amino acids. The CDR3 bases are TGTGCCAGCAGTGGACAGGCCTACAATGAGCAGTTCTTC. Its protein is CASSGQAYNEQFF.

This chain connects TRBV7-7 to TRBJ2-5; possible D gene TRBD1, 6 bases. The V end lost 6 bases, the J end lost 4 bases, and 12 bases lay between the germline ends. Germline CDR1 SSHAT, CDR2 FNYEAQ (reference sequence). CDR3 length: 13 residues. The CDR3: CASSHRVGETQYF. The CDR3 nucleotides read TGTGCCAGCAGTCACAGGGTCGGAGAGACCCAGTACTTC.

The genes are TRBV5-1 and TRBJ2-3, with 10 bases identical to TRBD2. V trimming: 5 bases; J trimming: 5 bases; junction bases outside the gene matches: 11. Germline-derived CDR1 and CDR2 are SGHRS and YFSETQ. This CDR3 is 16 amino acids long. The CDR3 nucleotides are TGCGCCAGCAGATCAGGTCTAGCGGGGGACGTAGATACGCAGTATTTT. Translated: CASRSGLAGDVDTQYF.

This clonotype was counted between two and nine times. V gene TRBV20-1 combines with J gene TRBJ2-7; 10 bases fit TRBD1. CDR3 length: 15 residues. Losses at the gene ends were 3 bases for V and 1 base for J; bases not matched to a gene: 6. The germline gives CDR1 DFQATT, CDR2 SNEGSKA (reference sequence). CDR3 sequence: CSASPGTGASYEQYF. The CDR3 nucleotides read TGCAGTGCTAGCCCCGGGACAGGGGCATCCTACGAGCAGTACTTC.

Ten or more counts support this clonotype. The chain uses TRBV7-2 and TRBJ2-7; tentative D call: TRBD1 (5 bases). CDR3 length equals 13 residues. Trimming shortened V by 1 base and J by 2 bases, and 6 bases separated the two germline ends. Germline V gives CDR1 SGHTA, CDR2 FQGNSA. The DNA for the CDR3 is TGTGCCAGCAGCTTAGGGACAACCTACGAGCAGTACGTC. This translates into CASSLGTTYEQYV.